Shown below are 30 T cell receptor beta chains from a single sample sequenced in a study of regulatory T cells in long-lasting Graves disease. Time point reported: newly diagnosed GD, antithyroid drugs for less than 3 months. Extracted PBMC RNA gave rise to the TCR library. With iRepertoire HTBI primers and Arm-PCR of CDR3 regions, TCR beta libraries were built. TCRdb itself ran the multiplex PCR reads through MiXCR, one entry per CDR3 protein. The sample yields roughly 420,000 distinct CDR3 sequences, over 15% seen once. These records were also assigned to another study, of T cells in Graves' hyperthyroidism and ophthalmopathy.

The sample in question was peripheral blood mononuclear cells (PBMCs), obtained at new diagnosis, from a patient treated with antithyroid drugs. These receptors all stem from a woman aged 25 to 39 with Graves disease.

The genes are TRBV6-2 or TRBV6-3 and TRBJ2-7; D is unresolved. The CDR3 has 15 residues. Germline CDR1 reads MNHEY; CDR2 reads SVGEGT. V was pared by 6 bases and J by 3 bases, with 18 bases between. CDR3 region: CASSDDSGMDYEQYF. For the CDR3, the DNA is TGTGCCAGCAGCGACGATTCTGGGATGGACTACGAGCAGTACTTC.

Note on this clonotype: A much larger clone is a single base away; this may be a read error. The V call is TRBV5-5, the J call TRBJ2-3, with 14 positions matching TRBD2. Trimming removed 3 bases from V and 0 bases from J; junction bases left unmatched: 6. CDR1 is SGHKS, CDR2 YYEKEE, per germline (reference sequence). CDR3 length: 18 amino acids. CDR3 DNA sequence: TGTGCCAGCAGCTGCGGACTAGCGGGAGGACTTAGCACAGATACGCAGTATTTT. Its translation is CASSCGLAGGLSTDTQYF.

The chain links TRBV5-4 to TRBJ2-4; D gene unclear. CDR3 size: 17 residues. V was cut by 0 bases and J by 0 bases, with 13 bases left in between. Germline V lookup: CDR1 SGHNT, CDR2 YYREEE (reference sequence). Here the CDR3 reads CASSLEVSPLAKNIQYF. The CDR3 DNA reads as TGTGCCAGCAGCTTGGAGGTCTCTCCTCTAGCCAAAAACATTCAGTACTTC.

The chain's CDR3 is CSAPGLAGGTDTQYF. DNA for the CDR3: TGCAGTGCTCCGGGACTAGCGGGAGGCACAGATACGCAGTATTTT. This chain connects TRBV20-1 to TRBJ2-3, with 14 nucleotides matching TRBD2. The trim removed 5 bases at V and 1 base at J, leaving 2 bases unmatched. Looked up from germline, CDR1 is DFQATT and CDR2 is SNEGSKA (reference sequence). The length of the CDR3 is 15 residues.

The table lists this clonotype with a few counts. This chain joins TRBV7-2 and TRBJ2-4; D gene ambiguous. The CDR3 sequence is 17 residues long. V was clipped by 5 bases and J by 5 bases, with 22 bases between them. Germline lookup yields CDR1 SGHTA and CDR2 FQGNSA. CDR3 coding DNA: TGTGCCAGCAGCAACCGACCATTGACCTACTCCCAAAACATTCAGTACTTC. Translation gives CASSNRPLTYSQNIQYF.

The sample holds a few counts of this clonotype. The J gene is TRBJ1-4, the V gene TRBV7-6; maybe TRBD1 (6 bases). Germline lookup yields CDR1 SGHVS and CDR2 FNYEAQ. With 1 base removed from V and 7 bases from J, the gap between germline ends came to 16 bases. This CDR3 region has 16 residues. The CDR3 coding sequence is TGTGCCAGCAGCTTAGGGGGCAGGGGCCTAAGTGAAAAACTGTTTTTT. The encoded protein is CASSLGGRGLSEKLFF.

This clonotype was seen at least ten times. The chain links TRBV9 to TRBJ1-2; D is ambiguous. Trimming shortened V by 0 bases and J by 1 base, and 4 bases separated the two germline ends. CDR1 is SGDLS, CDR2 YYNGEE, per germline. CDR3 length equals 13 residues. The CDR3 sequence: CASSVASNYGYTF. DNA of the CDR3: TGTGCCAGCAGCGTAGCCAGTAACTATGGCTACACCTTC.

Remarks on this clonotype: A far more abundant clone sits one base away, making this likely a read error. Without the conserved terminal phenylalanine or tryptophan, this CDR3 likely stems from a read error. The J gene is TRBJ2-7, the V gene TRBV11-2; D gene unclear. V gave up 6 bases and J gave up 3 bases, with 12 bases separating them. The CDR3 spans 13 residues. Germline CDR1 SGHAT, CDR2 FQNNGV. The CDR3 sequence is CASRDSSLYEQYL. The CDR3 bases are TGTGCCAGCAGAGATAGCTCGCTCTACGAGCAGTACCTC.

In its sample, this clonotype was seen many times. The chain uses TRBV7-2 and TRBJ1-6; tentatively, D is TRBD1 (6 bases). Germline values: CDR1 SGHTA, CDR2 FQGNSA. The germline V and J ends were trimmed by 5 bases and 9 bases, with 17 bases remaining between them. CDR3 length: 15 residues. The CDR3 reads CASSPRTVRGSPLHF. CDR3 nucleotides: TGTGCCAGCAGCCCACGGACAGTAAGAGGTTCACCCCTCCACTTT.

This clonotype was picked up many times. The rearrangement links TRBV28 to TRBJ2-3; maybe TRBD1 (5 bases). With 2 bases removed from V and 0 bases from J, the gap between germline ends came to 21 bases. CDR3 length: 19 amino acids. CDR1 and CDR2 from the germline V gene are MDHEN and SYDVKM. For the CDR3, the DNA is TGTGCCAGCAGTTTAAGTCCAGGGTTTGGCGTAACTAGCACAGATACGCAGTATTTT. Translated: CASSLSPGFGVTSTDTQYF. Full variable domain (outside the CDR3, taken from reference TRBV28 and TRBJ2-3): DVKVTQSSRYLVKRTGEKVFLECVQDMDHENMFWYRQDPGLGLRLIYFSYDVKMKEKGDIPEGYSVSREKKERFSLILESASTNQTSMYLCASSLSPGFGVTSTDTQYFGPGTRLTVL.

In this sample, this clonotype turned up many times. The chain combines TRBV3-1 with TRBJ2-2; D is uncertain. Trimming removed 6 bases from V and 4 bases from J, with 15 bases in between. Germline CDR1 is LGHDT and CDR2 is YNNKEL (reference sequence). The CDR3 spans 15 residues. CDR3 coding DNA: TGTGCCAGCAGTCTATCCCAGGTTGCCACCGGGGAGCTGTTTTTT. This gives the protein CASSLSQVATGELFF. Looking up the rest from reference TRBV3-1 and TRBJ2-2 gives the full variable domain: DTAVSQTPKYLVTQMGNDKSIKCEQNLGHDTMYWYKQDSKKFLKIMFSYNNKELIINETVPNRFSPKSPDKAHLNLHINSLELGDSAVYFCASSLSQVATGELFFGEGSRLTVL.

This clonotype came up many times. The chain joins TRBV4-1 to TRBJ2-1; the match to TRBD2 covers 12 bases. This CDR3 is built from 17 residues. The V segment lost 0 bases and the J segment 9 bases; nucleotides outside the gene matches: 9. CDR1 is MGHRA and CDR2 is YSYEKL in the germline V gene. Written as DNA, the CDR3 is TGCGCCAGCAGCCAAGATCGGCTAGCGGGAGGGTCGAGTGAGCAGTTCTTC. This encodes CASSQDRLAGGSSEQFF.

The chain links TRBV20-1 to TRBJ2-4; 7 bases match TRBD2. CDR3 length: 13 amino acids. After removal of 6 bases from V and 4 bases from J, the junction contained 6 bases not matched to a gene. Germline V lookup: CDR1 DFQATT, CDR2 SNEGSKA (reference sequence). This CDR3 is CSALAGLKNIQYF. The CDR3, as DNA: TGCAGTGCCTTAGCGGGCCTGAAAAACATTCAGTACTTC.

This clonotype was observed many times. The rearrangement links TRBV7-9 to TRBJ2-7; 8 positions agree with TRBD1. Trimming at V came to 4 bases and at J to 2 bases, leaving 4 bases not matched to a gene. The CDR3 runs 14 residues. Germline lookup yields CDR1 SEHNR and CDR2 FQNEAQ (reference sequence). For the CDR3, the DNA is TGTGCCAGCAGCTCAGGGGGCCGACCCTACGAGCAGTACTTC. Its protein is CASSSGGRPYEQYF.

This clonotype has a count of ten or more. CDR3 nucleotide sequence: TGTGCCAGCTGCCGATCCTACGAGCAGTACTTC. Protein product: CASCRSYEQYF. J is TRBJ2-7 and V is TRBV2; unclear D gene. The CDR3 totals 11 residues. Germline CDR1 is SNHLY and CDR2 is FYNNEI. V was pared by 8 bases and J by 1 base, with 6 bases between.

V usage is TRBV5-1 and J usage is TRBJ2-1; the D gene is possibly TRBD2 (6 bases). This CDR3 has 15 residues. The germline V and J ends were trimmed by 1 base and 4 bases, with 12 bases remaining between them. Looked up from germline, CDR1 is SGHRS and CDR2 is YFSETQ. The CDR3 coding sequence is TGCGCCAGCAGCTTGCGACTAGTGGGGTACAATGAGCAGTTCTTC. Its translation is CASSLRLVGYNEQFF.

This clonotype occurred a few times. The J gene is TRBJ2-1, the V gene TRBV4-1, with D tentatively TRBD2 (5 bases). CDR3 length: 16 amino acids. Trimming removed 5 bases at V and 4 bases at J, with 18 bases between. The V gene's germline CDR1 is MGHRA and CDR2 YSYEKL. CDR3 amino acids: CASSRLHERDYNEQFF. CDR3 coding DNA: TGCGCCAGCAGCAGACTCCATGAGAGGGATTACAATGAGCAGTTCTTC.

In this sample, this clonotype turned up many times. The rearrangement joins TRBV10-3 to TRBJ1-1; D is perhaps TRBD1 (5 bases). Looked up from germline, CDR1 is ENHRY and CDR2 is SYGVKD. The CDR3 sequence is 18 residues long. V lost 3 bases and J 11 bases, leaving 31 bases between the germline ends. DNA of the CDR3: TGTGCCATCAGTGAACCGGAAAGGGGTGAAGGAGGTCTCAGGAGGGCTTTCTTT. Protein sequence: CAISEPERGEGGLRRAFF.

The chain uses TRBV18 and TRBJ2-7; TRBD2 is a possible D gene (6 bases). Germline assignment: CDR1 KGHSH and CDR2 LQKENI. Trimming shortened V by 8 bases and J by 4 bases, and 9 bases separated the two germline ends. The CDR3 extends over 11 amino acids. DNA of the CDR3: TGTGCCAGCGTGGAGGGATACGAGCAGTACTTC. This gives the protein CASVEGYEQYF.

This clonotype was detected ten times or more. The chain is built from TRBV14 and TRBJ2-7; D is unclear. CDR3 length: 12 amino acids. The germline gives CDR1 SGHDN, CDR2 FVKESK. With 3 bases removed from V and 6 bases from J, the gap between germline ends came to 9 bases. CDR3 sequence reads: CASSHLPIEQYF. CDR3 bases: TGTGCCAGCAGCCACTTACCGATCGAGCAGTACTTC.

This clonotype was picked up many times. This chain links TRBV12-3 or TRBV12-4 with TRBJ2-1, with TRBD2 identical over 7 bases. The ends lost 6 bases at V and 4 bases at J; junction bases unmatched: 3. The CDR3 spans 13 residues. CDR3 coding DNA: TGTGCCAGCAGCGAGCGGGGTTACAATGAGCAGTTCTTC. Protein: CASSERGYNEQFF.

This clonotype showed up many times. The chain uses TRBV5-1 and TRBJ1-1; TRBD1 might be the D (5 bases). Looked up from germline, CDR1 is SGHRS and CDR2 is YFSETQ. V was cut by 0 bases and J by 6 bases, with 15 bases left in between. CDR3 length: 15 residues. CDR3 sequence (DNA): TGCGCCAGCAGCTTGGTCTTAGGAGGGGCCTCTGAAGCTTTCTTT. Amino acid sequence: CASSLVLGGASEAFF. The full variable domain, with the rest looked up from reference TRBV5-1 and TRBJ1-1, is KAGVTQTPRYLIKTRGQQVTLSCSPISGHRSVSWYQQTPGQGLQFLFEYFSETQRNKGNFPGRFSGRQFSNSRSEMNVSTLELGDSALYLCASSLVLGGASEAFFGQGTRLTVV.

This clonotype was found once. With a much larger clone just one base away, this may be a read error. The chain employs TRBV7-8 and TRBJ2-7; TRBD2 agrees at 12 bases. From germline, CDR1 is SGHVS and CDR2 FQNEAQ. The CDR3 sequence is 15 residues long. The DNA of the CDR3 is TGTGCCAGCAGCTTCCTAGCGGGAGGGCCTTACGGGCAGTACTTC. It codes for CASSFLAGGPYGQYF.

This clonotype was recorded at least ten times. This chain links TRBV20-1 with TRBJ2-3; 7 bases fit TRBD2. V dropped 3 bases and J dropped 0; count of bases not matched to a gene: 0. Germline V lookup: CDR1 DFQATT, CDR2 SNEGSKA (reference sequence). The CDR3 sequence is 13 residues long. The CDR3 loop reads CSASSGSTDTQYF. The DNA of the CDR3 is TGCAGTGCTAGTAGCGGGAGCACAGATACGCAGTATTTT.

The chain has TRBV6-2 or TRBV6-3 and TRBJ2-3; TRBD2 is a possible D gene (5 bases). Germline V gene data show CDR1 as MNHEY and CDR2 as SVGEGT. V lost 7 bases to trimming and J lost 3 bases, with 11 bases between them. The CDR3 totals 13 residues. CDR3 DNA sequence: TGTGCCAGCACCCCCGGAGGTACAGATACGCAGTATTTT. It is translated as CASTPGGTDTQYF.

The V gene is TRBV2, the J gene TRBJ2-7, with no clear D. From germline, CDR1 is SNHLY and CDR2 FYNNEI. The V end lost 8 bases, the J end lost 4 bases, and 12 bases lay between the germline ends. CDR3 size: 12 residues. The CDR3 region is CASAKNLYEQYF. CDR3 nucleotide sequence: TGTGCCAGCGCAAAAAACCTATACGAGCAGTACTTC.

This chain connects TRBV2 to TRBJ2-2, with TRBD1 identical over 7 bases. The length of the CDR3 is 12 residues. Losses at the gene ends were 8 bases for V and 6 bases for J; bases not matched to a gene: 3. Germline values: CDR1 SNHLY, CDR2 FYNNEI. The CDR3 region is CASGTGAGELFF. In DNA form, the CDR3 reads TGTGCCAGCGGAACAGGGGCCGGGGAGCTGTTTTTT.

Comments on this clonotype: A far larger clone lies a single base away; this is likely a read error. V gene TRBV2 combines with J gene TRBJ2-5, with D uncertain. From germline, CDR1 is SNHLY and CDR2 FYNNEI. V was clipped by 1 base and J by 11 bases, with 17 bases between them. This CDR3 has 14 amino acids. The CDR3 sequence: CASSEGFTAYGQYF. CDR3 nucleotides: TGTGCCAGCAGTGAAGGGTTCACCGCCTACGGGCAGTACTTC.

This clonotype was seen at least ten times. The chain employs TRBV18 and TRBJ1-1, with a weak D call TRBD1 (6 bases). CDR1 is KGHSH and CDR2 is LQKENI in the germline V gene. The CDR3 has 14 residues. V lost 5 bases and J lost 2, with 12 bases in between. CDR3 sequence reads: CASSASTGNTEAFF. DNA for the CDR3: TGTGCCAGCTCAGCCTCGACAGGAAACACTGAAGCTTTCTTT.

This clonotype was counted between two and nine times. This chain joins TRBV19 and TRBJ1-5; TRBD1 aligns across 8 bases. Germline trimming cut 7 bases from V and 0 bases from J; bases unmatched to any gene: 8. The CDR3 length is 16 residues. In germline, CDR1 is LNHDA, CDR2 SQIVND (reference sequence). The CDR3 loop is CASKGWTGISNQPQHF. CDR3 DNA sequence: TGTGCCAGTAAAGGGTGGACAGGGATTAGCAATCAGCCCCAGCATTTT.